This entry lists 10 T cell receptor beta chains sequenced from one sample in a study of neoadjuvant anti-PD-1 for oral cavity cancer. Sequencing used immunoSEQ multiplex PCR; TCRdb keeps in-frame clones, though not all of them. The sample consists of roughly 16,000 clones, about 66% of them appearing once. The material sequenced was PBMCs, taken before nivolumab (anti-PD-1) treatment. The source of these receptors is a person aged 35 to 85 with oral cavity squamous cell carcinoma.

This clone was counted between two and nine times. The rearrangement links TRBV9 to TRBJ1-4, with D perhaps TRBD1 (5 bases). This CDR3 is built from 16 residues. Germline V gene data show CDR1 as SGDLS and CDR2 as YYNGEE. Trimming removed 0 bases from V and 5 bases from J, with 14 bases in between. CDR3 sequence: CASSVAGASSNEKLFF. CDR3 DNA: TGTGCCAGCAGCGTAGCTGGGGCCAGCTCGAATGAAAAACTGTTTTTT.

This clone has a handful of counts. The V and J genes are TRBV19 and TRBJ1-3; a possible D gene is TRBD1 (5 bases). V was pared by 4 bases and J by 2 bases, with 9 bases between. The CDR3 runs 14 residues. The germline gives CDR1 LNHDA, CDR2 SQIVND (reference sequence). Here the CDR3 reads CASSSQGAGNTIYF. The CDR3 DNA is TGTGCCAGTAGTAGCCAGGGAGCTGGAAACACCATATATTTT.

This rearrangement joins TRBV2 to TRBJ2-1; no clear D. Trimming removed 4 bases at V and 3 bases at J, with 4 bases between. Germline lookup yields CDR1 SNHLY and CDR2 FYNNEI. The CDR3 loop spans 12 amino acids. CDR3 in DNA: TGTGCCAGCAGTGTGGGCTACAATGAGCAGTTCTTC. It yields the protein CASSVGYNEQFF. Based on the CDR3 plus reference TRBV2 and TRBJ2-1, the full variable domain is EPEVTQTPSHQVTQMGQEVILRCVPISNHLYFYWYRQILGQKVEFLVSFYNNEISEKSEIFDDQFSVERPDGSNFTLKIRSTKLEDSAMYFCASSVGYNEQFFGPGTRLTVL.

This clone was found a few times. This rearrangement joins TRBV15 to TRBJ1-5, with 7 nucleotides matching TRBD1. The CDR3 sequence is 14 residues long. Germline values: CDR1 LNHNV, CDR2 YYDKDF (reference sequence). The trim removed 3 bases at V and 4 bases at J, leaving 3 bases unmatched. The CDR3 DNA reads TGTGCCACCAGCAGGCAGGGGGAGAATCAGCCCCAGCATTTT. Translated, it gives CATSRQGENQPQHF.

The chain couples TRBV27 to TRBJ1-1, with 8 bases fitting TRBD1. CDR3 length equals 15 residues. Germline lookup yields CDR1 MNHEY and CDR2 SMNVEV (reference sequence). Losses at the gene ends were 5 bases for V and 2 bases for J; bases not matched to a gene: 7. CDR3 DNA sequence: TGTGCCAGCAGTACCGGGACAGGCAAAAACACTGAAGCTTTCTTT. Translating it yields CASSTGTGKNTEAFF.

The V gene is TRBV7-8, the J gene TRBJ1-5, with D unclear. In germline, CDR1 is SGHVS, CDR2 FQNEAQ. CDR3 length equals 13 residues. V lost 1 base and J lost 7, with 8 bases in between. The CDR3 DNA reads TGTGCCAGCAGCTTAGTGACCCAGCAGCCCCAGCATTTT. It specifies CASSLVTQQPQHF.

Regarding this clone: The junction and the germline gene differ at one end; a read error may be behind it. The chain links TRBV6-1 to TRBJ2-1; 10 positions match TRBD1. The germline gives CDR1 MNHNS, CDR2 SASEGT. CDR3 size: 16 residues. The CDR3 sequence: CASSQAGQGFYNEQFF. The CDR3 region has the DNA TGTGCCAGCAGTCAAGCGGGACAGGGGTTTTACAATGAGCAGTTCTTC.

The chain recombines TRBV11-2 with TRBJ2-5; D unresolved. CDR1 and CDR2 (germline): SGHAT, FQNNGV. The CDR3 consists of 13 residues. Between the trimmed V and J ends, which lost 4 bases and 2 bases, there was a span of 8 bases. CDR3 bases: TGTGCCAGCAGCTGGGCCCCTCAAGAGACCCAGTACTTC. This sequence encodes CASSWAPQETQYF.

The chain combines TRBV2 with TRBJ2-6, with unresolved D. Germline CDR1 reads SNHLY; CDR2 reads FYNNEI. This CDR3 has 12 amino acids. The germline V and J ends were trimmed by 7 bases and 4 bases, with 5 bases remaining between them. CDR3 residues: CASMPGANVLTF. As DNA, the CDR3 is TGTGCCAGCATGCCCGGGGCCAACGTCCTGACTTTC.

This clone was observed once. CDR3 in amino acids: CASSQANGMTSYNEQFF. The DNA for the CDR3 is TGTGCCAGCAGCCAAGCGAACGGGATGACCTCCTACAATGAGCAGTTCTTC. This chain joins TRBV4-2 and TRBJ2-1, with a weak D call TRBD2 (5 bases). This CDR3 contains 17 residues. Germline V gene lookup returns CDR1 LGHNA and CDR2 YNFKEQ. The ends were cut back, 1 base at V and 0 bases at J, with 13 bases in the middle.